The clone carrying this T cell receptor (beta chain) was seen a handful of times. This sample is drawn from a study of beta chain features in type 1 diabetes. Study context: Analysis included under 120,000,000 sorted cells drawn from all samples.

As every portion of the isolated RNA was reverse transcribed, the sequencing read expressed TCRB transcripts. For naive, central memory and regulatory T cell samples, reads averaged around 3.8 million. Sequencing was performed with immunoSEQ multiplex PCR; in TCRdb, only in-frame clones are kept and a portion is missing. The sample gives roughly 150,000 clones, approximately 8.1% of which show up once; about 0.6% is in the top ten. Per the germline V gene, CDR1 is SQVTM and CDR2 is ANQGSEA. CDR3 size: 17 residues. With 5 bases removed from V and 2 bases from J, the gap between germline ends came to 21 bases.

This chain uses TRBV29-1 with TRBJ2-2, with D possibly being TRBD1 (6 bases). The sequencing sample was made of central memory CD4+ T cells from blood. The TCR comes from a man younger than 35 in good health. CDR3 nucleotides: TGCAGCGTTCGAGACCAATCATCCGGGACAAACACCGGGGAGCTGTTTTTT. This gives the protein CSVRDQSSGTNTGELFF.